These 20 T cell receptor beta chains share one sample of origin, sequenced in a study of cytomegalovirus exposure and HLA in healthy donors. PCR was performed using 60 Vbeta and 13 Jbeta primers. Only in-frame clones appear in the TCRdb table, and some are missing; sequencing was by immunoSEQ multiplex PCR. Here the sample spans roughly 120,000 clones, 80% to 85% being singletons. Sequencing was carried out using PBMCs. All receptors come from a woman in her sixties in good health and CMV-seropositive.

The chain recombines TRBV28 with TRBJ1-4; D gene unclear. Germline V CDR1 and CDR2: MDHEN, SYDVKM. Trimming removed 2 bases at V and 6 bases at J, with 16 bases between. The CDR3 contains 16 residues. CDR3 sequence reads: CASSLSSAAGYEKLFF. The CDR3 nucleotides read TGTGCCAGCAGTTTAAGTTCGGCGGCGGGCTATGAAAAACTGTTTTTT.

The genes are TRBV10-3 and TRBJ2-2, with 11 bases identical to TRBD1. The trim removed 10 bases at V and 7 bases at J, leaving 5 bases unmatched. The CDR3 totals 13 residues. Looked up from germline, CDR1 is ENHRY and CDR2 is SYGVKD. Written as DNA, the CDR3 is TGTGCCACCGCGGGACAGGGGGTCGGGGAGCTGTTTTTT. It codes for CATAGQGVGELFF.

This chain uses TRBV18 with TRBJ2-7; TRBD1 agrees at 8 bases. The CDR3 sequence is 14 residues long. Unmatched junction bases numbered 2, after V lost 3 bases and J lost 1 base. Per the germline V gene, CDR1 is KGHSH and CDR2 is LQKENI. CDR3: CASSPQGASYEQYF. The DNA of the CDR3 is TGTGCCAGCTCACCGCAGGGGGCGTCCTACGAGCAGTACTTC.

The chain uses TRBV9 and TRBJ1-1; 11 bases are a match to TRBD1. V was pared by 2 bases and J by 5 bases, with 2 bases of the junction left unmatched. Germline values: CDR1 SGDLS, CDR2 YYNGEE. The CDR3 extends over 14 amino acids. The CDR3 bases are TGTGCCAGCAGCGTCCGGGACAGGGGGACTGAAGCTTTCTTT. It is translated as CASSVRDRGTEAFF.

The V call is TRBV27, the J call TRBJ2-1; 9 bases map to TRBD2. CDR3 size: 17 residues. Germline V lookup: CDR1 MNHEY, CDR2 SMNVEV (reference sequence). V shed 4 bases, J shed 2 bases, and the junction held 9 bases outside the gene matches. This CDR3 reads CASSSSSGTPTYNEQFF. For the CDR3, the DNA is TGTGCCAGCAGTTCGTCTAGCGGGACACCAACCTACAATGAGCAGTTCTTC.

This chain uses TRBV28 with TRBJ2-7, with D perhaps TRBD1 (7 bases). Trimming removed 4 bases at V and 2 bases at J, with 12 bases between. CDR3 length: 14 residues. CDR1 and CDR2 (germline): MDHEN, SYDVKM. This chain's CDR3 is CASSYQGGPYEQYF. DNA of the CDR3: TGTGCCAGCAGTTATCAGGGGGGTCCCTACGAGCAGTACTTC.

This chain uses TRBV5-1 with TRBJ2-1, with D uncertain. Deletions cut 4 bases from V and 5 bases from J, with 7 bases between. The CDR3 covers 12 residues. Germline CDR1 and CDR2: SGHRS and YFSETQ. Written as DNA, the CDR3 is TGCGCCAGCAGCCTCAGTCACAATGAGCAGTTCTTC. Protein sequence: CASSLSHNEQFF.

The V call is TRBV7-9, the J call TRBJ2-7, with D possibly matching TRBD1 (5 bases). Germline lookup yields CDR1 SEHNR and CDR2 FQNEAQ (reference sequence). The CDR3 consists of 15 residues. The V end lost 5 bases, the J end lost 3 bases, and 17 bases lay between the germline ends. The CDR3 protein is CASSRQSRQNYEQYF. In DNA form, the CDR3 reads TGTGCCAGCAGCCGACAATCACGACAGAACTACGAGCAGTACTTC.

The rearrangement joins TRBV6-6 to TRBJ2-3; TRBD2 agrees at 11 bases. Germline CDR1 and CDR2: MNHNY and SVGAGI (reference sequence). There are 15 residues in the CDR3. V lost 7 bases, J lost 4 bases, and 7 bases stayed unmatched. The CDR3 protein is CASKIAGGPSDTQYF. The CDR3 DNA is TGTGCCAGCAAAATAGCGGGAGGGCCCTCAGATACGCAGTATTTT.

The chain uses TRBV7-9 and TRBJ2-1; TRBD2 is a possible D gene (6 bases). Trimming cost V 5 bases and J 9 bases, with 26 bases left between them. The CDR3 is 17 residues long. CDR1 is SEHNR and CDR2 is FQNEAQ in the germline V gene (reference sequence). The CDR3: CASSPRRGRESFGEQFF. The CDR3 DNA sequence: TGTGCCAGCAGCCCCCGGAGGGGACGGGAGAGTTTTGGTGAGCAGTTCTTC.

The genes are TRBV5-1 and TRBJ2-6; 8 bases map to TRBD1. Looked up from germline, CDR1 is SGHRS and CDR2 is YFSETQ. This CDR3 spans 17 amino acids. J lost 0 bases, V lost 4 bases, and 6 bases had no gene match. The CDR3, as DNA: TGCGCCAGCAGCCGAGGACAGGGAAGCTCTGGGGCCAACGTCCTGACTTTC. This gives the protein CASSRGQGSSGANVLTF.

This chain uses TRBV7-2 with TRBJ1-2; 7 nucleotides match TRBD1. The CDR3 contains 16 residues. Looked up from germline, CDR1 is SGHTA and CDR2 is FQGNSA. V lost 1 base, J lost 7 bases, and 12 bases stayed unmatched. The DNA of the CDR3 is TGTGCCAGCAGCTTAGGAGGGGGCGCTTATAATTTTGGCTACACCTTC. This codes for CASSLGGGAYNFGYTF.

The chain couples TRBV7-2 to TRBJ1-5; D perhaps matches TRBD1 (5 bases). Trimming took 3 bases from V and 6 from J, leaving 12 bases between them. In germline, CDR1 is SGHTA, CDR2 FQGNSA. This CDR3 is 14 amino acids long. Here the CDR3 DNA reads TGTGCCAGCAGCTTTTGGGGAAGGGGTCAGCCCCAGCATTTT. Translated, it gives CASSFWGRGQPQHF.

This rearrangement joins TRBV2 to TRBJ2-2, with D perhaps matching TRBD2 (6 bases). Germline V gene sequence: CDR1 SNHLY, CDR2 FYNNEI. Trimming left V 8 bases short and J 4 bases short, with 17 bases between. This CDR3 is built from 15 residues. The CDR3 sequence is CASRLRGRGTGELFF. The DNA for the CDR3 is TGTGCCAGCCGCTTGCGGGGTAGGGGCACCGGGGAGCTGTTTTTT.

Regarding this clone: The junction and the germline gene differ at one end; a read error may be behind it. This rearrangement joins TRBV6-1 to TRBJ2-7; TRBD1 agrees at 11 bases. This CDR3 region has 14 residues. Germline assignment: CDR1 MNHNS and CDR2 SASEGT. CDR3 in amino acids: CAGRTGGTSYEQYF. In nucleotides, the CDR3 is TGTGCCGGCAGGACAGGGGGCACTTCCTACGAGCAGTACTTC.

The chain links TRBV5-1 to TRBJ1-3; the D is unclear. Germline V gene data show CDR1 as SGHRS and CDR2 as YFSETQ. CDR3 length equals 15 residues. Trimming cost V 2 bases and J 13 bases, with 22 bases left between them. In DNA form, the CDR3 reads TGCGCCAGCAGCTTAGATTCGTCTAGGATCGCACCAATATATTTT. It encodes CASSLDSSRIAPIYF.

The V and J genes are TRBV5-1 and TRBJ2-5; D gene unclear. Judging by the DNA end, TRBJ2-7 fits better; the J call may be wrong. The CDR3 has 13 residues. Germline-derived CDR1 and CDR2 are SGHRS and YFSETQ. CDR3 DNA: TGCGCCAGCAGCTTGGGCTCATCCTACGAGCAGTACTTC. As protein: CASSLGSSYEQYF.

The chain uses TRBV5-4 and TRBJ2-5; 10 positions agree with TRBD2. This CDR3 is built from 16 residues. The germline V gene has CDR1 SGHNT and CDR2 YYREEE (reference sequence). J lost 0 bases, V lost 5 bases, and 7 bases had no gene match. The DNA of the CDR3 is TGTGCCAGCAGACATGGACTAGCGGAATACCAAGAGACCCAGTACTTC. Encoded protein: CASRHGLAEYQETQYF.

The rearrangement joins TRBV19 to TRBJ2-1; D ambiguous. Germline CDR1 is LNHDA and CDR2 is SQIVND (reference sequence). Deletions cut 3 bases from V and 0 bases from J, with 9 bases between. The CDR3 sequence is 15 residues long. CDR3 bases: TGTGCCAGTAGTATCACTGCATACTCCTACAATGAGCAGTTCTTC. Protein product: CASSITAYSYNEQFF.

The V gene is TRBV4-1, the J gene TRBJ2-4, with no clear D. The germline V gene encodes CDR1 MGHRA and CDR2 YSYEKL. The CDR3 contains 15 residues. V lost 2 bases, J lost 0 bases, and 8 bases lay in between. CDR3 bases: TGCGCCAGCAGCCAAATCGTACTAGCCAAAAACATTCAGTACTTC. Translating gives CASSQIVLAKNIQYF.